A selection of T cell receptor beta chains follows, all from one sample in a study of blood T cells in healthy people across ages. TCRdb re-called the 5' RACE reads through MiXCR, storing one row per CDR3 protein. There are around 700,000 distinct CDR3 sequences in the sample; roughly 25% occur only once, and roughly 9% lies in the top ten. The data were also submitted as part of a second study, on T cells of mothers and their children.

Source material: blood. The receptors shown here come from a boy aged 5-17 years in good health. Both conserved end residues are part of each CDR3. Each record gives: V gene, clone size, D gene, J gene, CDR3 DNA, CDR3 protein. D genes are given only for firm matches. Clone size is given for some rows only: seen once, a few or many times, or a class if the clone is expanded.

V: TRBV20-1; size: NA; D: TRBD2; J: TRBJ2-3; DNA: TGCAGTGCTAGAGTGGCTAGCGGTAGCACAGATACGCAGTATTTT; CDR3: CSARVASGSTDTQYF
V: TRBV5-6; size: NA; D: NA; J: TRBJ2-7; DNA: TGTGCCAGCAGCTTCTCCGTTCGGCCCTACGAGCAGTACTTC; CDR3: CASSFSVRPYEQYF
V: TRBV3-1; size: NA; D: NA; J: TRBJ2-2; DNA: TGTGCCAGCAGCCAACGAACCGGGGAGCTGTTTTTT; CDR3: CASSQRTGELFF
V: TRBV12-5; size: NA; D: NA; J: TRBJ2-1; DNA: TGTGCTAGTGGTTTGAGGGCCACGCAGTTCTTC; CDR3: CASGLRATQFF
V: TRBV7-6; size: NA; D: NA; J: TRBJ2-1; DNA: TGTGCCAGCAGTCCAGGGGGGAACTACGAGCAGTTCTTC; CDR3: CASSPGGNYEQFF
V: TRBV29-1; size: NA; D: NA; J: TRBJ2-3; DNA: TGCAGCGTTGGGACAAGGAACACAGATACGCAGTATTTT; CDR3: CSVGTRNTDTQYF
V: TRBV13; size: NA; D: NA; J: TRBJ2-7; DNA: TGTGCCAGCAGCTCCGGGGAGGACAAGTATTTCTACGAGCAGTACTTC; CDR3: CASSSGEDKYFYEQYF
V: TRBV6-2/TRBV6-3; size: few; D: TRBD1; J: TRBJ2-7; DNA: TGTGCCAGCAGTACGCGACAGGGTCTGGGAGAGCAGTACTTC; CDR3: CASSTRQGLGEQYF
V: TRBV7-2; size: NA; D: NA; J: TRBJ2-5; DNA: TGTGCCAGCAGCTTCCAAGGGGTGGTTGGGGAGACCCAGTACTTC; CDR3: CASSFQGVVGETQYF
V: TRBV20-1; size: few; D: NA; J: TRBJ2-3; DNA: TGCAGTGCCCCTTGGACTACAGGGGGCACAGATACGCAGTATTTT; CDR3: CSAPWTTGGTDTQYF
V: TRBV7-6; size: NA; D: TRBD2; J: TRBJ2-5; DNA: TGTGCCAGCAGCAAAAGCGGGGAGGAGACCCAGTACTTC; CDR3: CASSKSGEETQYF
V: TRBV7-9; size: NA; D: NA; J: TRBJ2-7; DNA: TGTGCCAGCAGCTTAGCGCGCGACGAGCAGTACTTC; CDR3: CASSLARDEQYF
V: TRBV4-2; size: NA; D: NA; J: TRBJ2-7; DNA: TGTGCCAGCAGCCAGAACAGGGTCGCCCACGAGCAGTACTTC; CDR3: CASSQNRVAHEQYF
V: TRBV12-5; size: NA; D: TRBD1; J: TRBJ2-5; DNA: TGTGCTAGTGGTCCCCCCCAGGGGGCGATGGCGGAGACCCAGTACTTC; CDR3: CASGPPQGAMAETQYF
V: TRBV27; size: few; D: NA; J: TRBJ1-2; DNA: TGTGCCAGCAGTTATAATCCCGGATCCACCATCTATGGCTACACCTTC; CDR3: CASSYNPGSTIYGYTF
V: TRBV3-1; size: NA; D: TRBD2; J: TRBJ2-3; DNA: TGTGCCAGCAGCTTCCGACTAGCGGGAGAGTCAGATACGCAGTATTTT; CDR3: CASSFRLAGESDTQYF
V: TRBV9; size: NA; D: TRBD1; J: TRBJ1-3; DNA: TGTGCCAGCAGCGTCCCCGAGGAGGGGGCGGTCGATGGAAACACCATATATTTT; CDR3: CASSVPEEGAVDGNTIYF
V: TRBV7-9; size: few; D: NA; J: TRBJ2-7; DNA: TGTGCCAGCAGCGCCGCCGAAAGCTCCTACGAGCAGTACTTC; CDR3: CASSAAESSYEQYF
V: TRBV4-2; size: NA; D: TRBD1; J: TRBJ1-1; DNA: TGTGCCAGCAGCCAAGATGGTTACAGGGGGCCGGGCACTGAAGCTTTCTTT; CDR3: CASSQDGYRGPGTEAFF
V: TRBV5-1; size: few; D: NA; J: TRBJ2-7; DNA: TGCGCCAGCAGTTCAGAGGGAATAGGAGGCTACGAGCAGTACTTC; CDR3: CASSSEGIGGYEQYF
V: TRBV12-3/TRBV12-4; size: NA; D: NA; J: TRBJ1-3; DNA: TGTGCCAGCAGTGTCTCTGGAAACACCATATATTTT; CDR3: CASSVSGNTIYF
V: TRBV7-9; size: once; D: NA; J: TRBJ1-1; DNA: TGTGCCAGCAGCTTACCCAGTAGCACTGAAGCTTTCTTT; CDR3: CASSLPSSTEAFF
V: TRBV12-5; size: many; D: NA; J: TRBJ2-1; DNA: TGTGCTAGTGGTTTGGTTAACGAGCAACGGTTCTTC; CDR3: CASGLVNEQRFF
V: TRBV7-8; size: NA; D: TRBD2; J: TRBJ2-1; DNA: TGTGCCAGCAGCTTAGGGGTCCAGCGGGGGGGTAGCTACAATGAGCAGTTCTTC; CDR3: CASSLGVQRGGSYNEQFF
V: TRBV11-3; size: few; D: NA; J: TRBJ2-7; DNA: TGTGCCAGCAGTACAAAACCGGGAGAGCAGTACTTC; CDR3: CASSTKPGEQYF
V: TRBV3-1; size: NA; D: TRBD2; J: TRBJ2-1; DNA: TGTGCCAGCAGCAATCCTCTGGAGCGGGGGATTTACAATGAGCAGTTCTTC; CDR3: CASSNPLERGIYNEQFF
V: TRBV4-3; size: few; D: NA; J: TRBJ2-6; DNA: TGCGCCAGCAGCCAAGATTCGGGGATTACTGGGGCCAACGTCCTGACTTTC; CDR3: CASSQDSGITGANVLTF
V: TRBV28; size: few; D: NA; J: TRBJ2-1; DNA: TGTGCCAGCAGTCCCCCGGCCGGGACCTACAATGAGCAGTTCTTC; CDR3: CASSPPAGTYNEQFF
V: TRBV15; size: few; D: NA; J: TRBJ2-1; DNA: TGTGCCACCGCCGTAGGGGACCCCTACAATGAGCAGTTCTTC; CDR3: CATAVGDPYNEQFF
V: TRBV6-5; size: NA; D: TRBD2; J: TRBJ2-5; DNA: TGTGCCAGCAGTTACCGAGCGGGGGATCACCAAGAGACCCAGTACTTC; CDR3: CASSYRAGDHQETQYF
V: TRBV7-9; size: NA; D: TRBD2; J: TRBJ2-3; DNA: TGTGCCAGCAGCTCTAGGGGCGGGCTAGCGGACCTCACAGATACGCAGTATTTT; CDR3: CASSSRGGLADLTDTQYF
V: TRBV24-1; size: NA; D: TRBD1; J: TRBJ1-2; DNA: TGTGCCACCAGTGAAACGACAGGGGCTTATGGCTACACCTTC; CDR3: CATSETTGAYGYTF
V: TRBV28; size: NA; D: TRBD2; J: TRBJ2-7; DNA: TGTGCTTGGGGGGCGGGAGGTGGCGAGCAGTACTTC; CDR3: CAWGAGGGEQYF
V: TRBV29-1; size: NA; D: TRBD1; J: TRBJ2-1; DNA: TGCAGCCCAATTAGGACAGGAACCTACAATGAGCAGTTCTTC; CDR3: CSPIRTGTYNEQFF
V: TRBV12-5; size: once; D: TRBD1; J: TRBJ2-3; DNA: TGTGCTAGTGGTTTGGTACAGGGGGCGAGCACAGATACGCAGTATTTT; CDR3: CASGLVQGASTDTQYF
V: TRBV7-2; size: many; D: NA; J: TRBJ2-7; DNA: TGTGCCAGCACCCCCGCCCCAGGGACCTACGAGCAGTACTTC; CDR3: CASTPAPGTYEQYF
V: TRBV25-1; size: few; D: NA; J: TRBJ2-7; DNA: TGTGCCAGCAGTGAATCAGCTAGCTCCTACGAGCAGTACTTC; CDR3: CASSESASSYEQYF
V: TRBV20-1; size: NA; D: NA; J: TRBJ1-3; DNA: TGCAGTGCGAGCTCCGGGGGCTTCTCTGGAAACACCATATATTTT; CDR3: CSASSGGFSGNTIYF
V: TRBV20-1; size: NA; D: NA; J: TRBJ2-1; DNA: TGCAGTGCTAGAGTAGCCACCGCCTACAATGAGCAGTTCTTC; CDR3: CSARVATAYNEQFF
V: TRBV7-9; size: few; D: TRBD2; J: TRBJ2-3; DNA: TGTGCCAGCAGCTTCGGACTAGGTGGCACAGATACGCAGTATTTT; CDR3: CASSFGLGGTDTQYF
V: TRBV15; size: few; D: NA; J: TRBJ2-5; DNA: TGTGCCACCAGCAGAGATAAAACTAGTTCGAGGGAGACCCAGTACTTC; CDR3: CATSRDKTSSRETQYF